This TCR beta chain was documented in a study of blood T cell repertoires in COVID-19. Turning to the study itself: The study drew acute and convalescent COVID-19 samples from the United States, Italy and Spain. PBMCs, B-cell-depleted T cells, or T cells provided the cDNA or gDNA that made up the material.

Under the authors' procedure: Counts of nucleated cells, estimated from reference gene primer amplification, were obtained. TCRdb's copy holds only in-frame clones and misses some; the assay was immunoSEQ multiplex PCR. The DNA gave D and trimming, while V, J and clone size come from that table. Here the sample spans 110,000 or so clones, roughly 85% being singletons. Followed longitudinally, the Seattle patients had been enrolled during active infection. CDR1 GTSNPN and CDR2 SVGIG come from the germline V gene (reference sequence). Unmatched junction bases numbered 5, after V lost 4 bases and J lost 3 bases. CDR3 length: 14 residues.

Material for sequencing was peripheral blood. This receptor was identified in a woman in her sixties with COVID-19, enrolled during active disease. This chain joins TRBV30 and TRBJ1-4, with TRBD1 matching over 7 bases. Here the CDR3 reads CAWNRGQPNEKLFF. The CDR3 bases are TGTGCCTGGAATAGGGGACAGCCTAATGAAAAACTGTTTTTT.